One and the same sample provided the 8 T cell receptor beta chains below, sequenced in a study of T cells in Graves' hyperthyroidism and ophthalmopathy. RNA transcripts were the template for amplifying TCR beta CDR3 regions. With the HTBI primer set, the TCR CDR3 went through a first round of RT-PCR. One entry per CDR3 protein, called by TCRdb with MiXCR from the multiplex PCR reads. The sample carries 370,000 or so distinct CDR3 sequences, roughly 25% recorded once. Sequenced sample: blood. The receptors were gathered from a man aged 45-65 years with Graves' hyperthyroidism.

The V call is TRBV4-1, the J call TRBJ2-7; TRBD1 matches at 8 bases. The trim removed 1 base at V and 0 bases at J, leaving 2 bases unmatched. The CDR3 loop spans 15 amino acids. The V gene's germline CDR1 is MGHRA and CDR2 YSYEKL. DNA of the CDR3: TGCGCCAGCAGCCAAGGACAGGGGAGCTCCTACGAGCAGTACTTC. Protein: CASSQGQGSSYEQYF.

Ten or more counts support this clonotype. The chain combines TRBV11-2 with TRBJ2-5; 9 bases map to TRBD1. The CDR3 runs to 15 residues. The V segment lost 3 bases and the J segment 4 bases; nucleotides outside the gene matches: 6. CDR1 and CDR2 (germline): SGHAT, FQNNGV. CDR3 amino acids: CASSLDRGRRETQYF. The DNA of the CDR3 is TGTGCCAGCAGCTTGGACAGGGGTCGGCGAGAGACCCAGTACTTC.

The chain links TRBV9 to TRBJ2-1; 7 positions match TRBD1. CDR1 SGDLS and CDR2 YYNGEE come from the germline V gene. V lost 6 bases and J lost 1; bases outside the gene matches: 13. This CDR3 has 17 amino acids. CDR3 in amino acids: CASKGGGHTPSYNEQFF. CDR3 nucleotides: TGTGCCAGCAAAGGGGGCGGGCATACACCATCCTACAATGAGCAGTTCTTC.

This sequence joins TRBV3-1 and TRBJ2-7; perhaps D is TRBD1 or TRBD2 (5 bases each). Trimming left V 1 base short and J 2 bases short, with 15 bases between. The CDR3 extends over 16 amino acids. CDR1 and CDR2 from the germline V gene are LGHDT and YNNKEL (reference sequence). CDR3: CASSQGPDGATYEQYF. CDR3 DNA: TGTGCCAGCAGCCAAGGTCCAGACGGGGCAACCTACGAGCAGTACTTC.

This chain joins TRBV29-1 and TRBJ2-7, with TRBD2 matching 11 bases. Unmatched junction bases numbered 8, after V lost 7 bases and J lost 6 bases. The length of the CDR3 is 13 residues. Germline V gene lookup returns CDR1 SQVTM and CDR2 ANQGSEA. In DNA form, the CDR3 reads TGCAGCGCCTGGACTAGCGGGCGCCTCGAGCAGTACTTC. Translating it yields CSAWTSGRLEQYF.

In its sample, this clonotype was seen many times. The chain carries TRBV28 and TRBJ2-7; D is possibly TRBD1 (5 bases). The germline V gene encodes CDR1 MDHEN and CDR2 SYDVKM. Trimming shortened V by 7 bases and J by 0 bases, and 13 bases separated the two germline ends. The CDR3 sequence is 14 residues long. DNA for the CDR3: TGTGCCAGCACCGTGGACACTACCTCCTACGAGCAGTACTTC. This encodes CASTVDTTSYEQYF.

This clonotype was seen many times. This chain connects TRBV28 to TRBJ1-1; D remains unclear. The V end lost 3 bases, the J end lost 4 bases, and 6 bases lay between the germline ends. The CDR3 totals 12 residues. The germline V gene has CDR1 MDHEN and CDR2 SYDVKM. The CDR3 protein is CASSLAATEAFF. CDR3 bases: TGTGCCAGCAGTTTGGCCGCCACTGAAGCTTTCTTT.

The rearrangement links TRBV19 to TRBJ1-5, with no clear D. The CDR3 has 17 amino acids. Per the germline V gene, CDR1 is LNHDA and CDR2 is SQIVND (reference sequence). V was clipped by 3 bases and J by 0 bases, with 15 bases between them. The CDR3: CASSMPSRHHSNQPQHF. CDR3 nucleotide sequence: TGTGCCAGTAGTATGCCCTCCCGGCACCATAGCAATCAGCCCCAGCATTTT.